These T cell receptor beta chains were read from a single sample in a study of control samples from healthy donors and cancer patients. Only in-frame clones appear in the TCRdb table, and some are missing; sequencing was by immunoSEQ multiplex PCR. The table lists roughly 120,000 clones, about 93% of them singletons, with approximately 1.7% in the top ten. Sequencing used PBMCs. All receptors come from a man aged 45 to 65 with head and neck cancer. CDR3s include the opening cysteine and the closing phenylalanine or tryptophan. A D gene is named only where the DNA matches it firmly. Clone size is given for some rows only: seen once, a few or many times, or a class if the clone is expanded.

d_gene	abundance	v_gene	j_gene	CDR3aa	CDR3nt
-	-	TRBV5-4	TRBJ2-5	CASSLVRGSGETQYF	TGTGCCAGCAGCTTGGTTCGAGGAAGCGGAGAGACCCAGTACTTC
TRBD1	once	TRBV10-3	TRBJ2-1	CAISNGQVTNNEQFF	TGTGCCATCAGCAACGGACAGGTGACAAACAATGAGCAGTTCTTC
TRBD2	once	TRBV5-4	TRBJ2-2	CASSSAGVNTGELFF	TGTGCCAGCAGCTCAGCGGGGGTGAACACCGGGGAGCTGTTTTTT
TRBD1	-	TRBV16	TRBJ1-5	CASSQESTGDQPQHF	TGTGCCAGCAGCCAAGAATCGACAGGGGATCAGCCCCAGCATTTT
-	-	TRBV11-2	TRBJ2-5	CASMGQGETQYF	TGTGCCAGCATGGGGCAAGGGGAGACCCAGTACTTC
-	-	TRBV18	TRBJ2-7	CASSLGGQTYEQYF	TGTGCCAGCTCACTAGGCGGACAGACATACGAGCAGTACTTC
TRBD2	-	TRBV27	TRBJ2-5	CASSPLSGGQETQYF	TGTGCCAGCAGTCCCCTGAGCGGGGGCCAAGAGACCCAGTACTTC
-	-	TRBV12-3/TRBV12-4	TRBJ1-1	CASSSQGTEAFF	TGTGCCAGCAGTTCTCAGGGGACTGAAGCTTTCTTT
-	-	TRBV28	TRBJ2-5	CASSWGGQEETQYF	TGTGCCAGCAGTTGGGGGGGACAAGAAGAGACCCAGTACTTC
-	-	TRBV21-1	TRBJ2-3	CASSTHRSLTSTDTQYF	TGTGCCAGCAGCACTCACCGGTCATTAACTAGCACAGATACGCAGTATTTT
TRBD1	-	TRBV6-5	TRBJ2-7	CASRMPGTGAYEQYF	TGTGCCAGCAGGATGCCCGGGACAGGGGCGTACGAGCAGTACTTC